This TCR beta chain is from a study of T cell responses to AZD1222 COVID-19 vaccine. Points on this clone: The antigen is undetermined.

CDR3 length equals 22 residues. The trim removed 1 base at V and 0 bases at J, leaving 22 bases unmatched. Assay used: immunoSEQ multiplex PCR; TCRdb lists only in-frame clones, some missing. The sample lists approximately 150,000 clones; approximately 91% were seen once. Whole-study results and caveats: Within unmutated variant regions lay the reported targets of nearly half of spike-specific TCRs. Spike-specific TCR breadth and depth rose after two AZD1222 doses. The repertoires were collected only after the peak T cell response. Donors in the cohort were predominantly white British and more often female, and clonal diversity was possibly underestimated.

V usage is TRBV5-3 and J usage is TRBJ1-1; 9 bases align to TRBD1. TRBV5-3 is noted as an ORF with a role that remains uncertain. Sequenced material: peripheral blood, taken 28 days after the second AZD1222 dose. The sequence was obtained from an adult who received the AZD1222 COVID-19 vaccine. The chain's CDR3 is CARSLLQGATKGLGLMNTEAFF. In DNA form, the CDR3 reads TGTGCCAGAAGCTTGTTACAGGGGGCGACGAAAGGCCTGGGCTTGATGAACACTGAAGCTTTCTTT.